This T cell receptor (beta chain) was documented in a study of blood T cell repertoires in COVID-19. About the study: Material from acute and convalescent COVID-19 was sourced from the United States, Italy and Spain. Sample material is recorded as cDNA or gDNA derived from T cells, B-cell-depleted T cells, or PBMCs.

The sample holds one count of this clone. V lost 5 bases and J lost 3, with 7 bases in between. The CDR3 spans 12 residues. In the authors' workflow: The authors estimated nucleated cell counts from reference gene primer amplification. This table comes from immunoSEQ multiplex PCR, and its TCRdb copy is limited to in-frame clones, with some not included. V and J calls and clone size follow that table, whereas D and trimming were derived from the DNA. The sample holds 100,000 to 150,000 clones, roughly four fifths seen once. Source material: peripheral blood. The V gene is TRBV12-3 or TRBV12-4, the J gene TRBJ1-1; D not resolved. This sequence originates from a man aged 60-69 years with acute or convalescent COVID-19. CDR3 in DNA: TGTGCCAGCAGTCCCCGTGACACTGAAGCTTTCTTT. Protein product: CASSPRDTEAFF.